The 22 T cell receptor beta chains in this list originate from one sample, sequenced in a study of blood T cell repertoires in COVID-19 (dated by TCRdb to about 2020). Receptor libraries were prepared by the immunoSEQ multiplex PCR assay. This immuneACCESS table, as held by TCRdb, lists in-frame sequences with V and J called but not all clones. Of the missing ones, under half trace to an unresolved V gene in checked studies; the others have no known cause. The sample yields under 250,000 clones; around 83% were counted once. The ten largest clones capture roughly 9.4% of the sample. Sequenced sample: peripheral blood. These receptor sequences come from a man aged 40-49 years with active or convalescent COVID-19.

The V call is TRBV28, the J call TRBJ1-3, with 8 bases lining up with TRBD1. CDR1 is MDHEN, CDR2 SYDVKM, per germline. J gave up 2 bases and V 4 bases, and 4 bases lay outside the gene matches. The CDR3 is 15 amino acids. The CDR3 coding sequence is TGTGCCAGCAGTTCCAGGGGGCTACCTGGAAACACCATATATTTT. This translates into CASSSRGLPGNTIYF.

The chain links TRBV5-6 to TRBJ2-3; D is possibly TRBD2 (5 bases). Germline CDR1 and CDR2: SGHDT and YYEEEE. Between the trimmed V and J ends, which lost 2 bases and 0 bases, there was a span of 16 bases. The CDR3 totals 17 residues. The CDR3 sequence is CASSFGPSQRSTDTQYF. For the CDR3, the DNA is TGTGCCAGCAGCTTTGGCCCCTCCCAGCGGAGCACAGATACGCAGTATTTT.

The chain combines TRBV24-1 with TRBJ1-5; tentative D call: TRBD1 (5 bases). Trimming shortened V by 0 bases and J by 2 bases, and 10 bases separated the two germline ends. The CDR3 covers 16 residues. Germline CDR1 KGHDR, CDR2 SFDVKD. CDR3: CATSDLRREGNQPQHF. The DNA for the CDR3 is TGTGCCACCAGTGATTTGCGCAGGGAGGGCAATCAGCCCCAGCATTTT.

This clone has ten or more counts. The rearrangement links TRBV7-8 to TRBJ2-7, with D possibly TRBD2 on 6 matching bases. The germline gives CDR1 SGHVS, CDR2 FQNEAQ. The CDR3 has 15 amino acids. Trimming shortened V by 0 bases and J by 4 bases, and 13 bases separated the two germline ends. This CDR3 is CASSLARRAEYEQYF. Here the CDR3 DNA reads TGTGCCAGCAGCTTAGCGAGGAGGGCAGAATACGAGCAGTACTTC.

J is TRBJ1-5 and V is TRBV24-1; no reliable D call. V lost 3 bases and J lost 3, with 11 bases in between. Germline V lookup: CDR1 KGHDR, CDR2 SFDVKD. There are 15 residues in the CDR3. CDR3 sequence: CATSDKSTYNQPQHF. Written as DNA, the CDR3 is TGTGCCACCAGTGATAAATCCACTTACAATCAGCCCCAGCATTTT.

The chain recombines TRBV7-9 with TRBJ2-7, with D possibly TRBD1 on 7 matching bases. Germline CDR1 reads SEHNR; CDR2 reads FQNEAQ (reference sequence). V lost 2 bases and J lost 4, with 18 bases in between. This CDR3 comprises 16 residues. CDR3 DNA sequence: TGTGCCAGCAGCTTACAGTACTCGACAGGGACTTACGAGCAGTACTTC. The encoded protein is CASSLQYSTGTYEQYF. Together with reference TRBV7-9 and TRBJ2-7, the CDR3 gives the full variable domain: DTGVSQNPRHKITKRGQNVTFRCDPISEHNRLYWYRQTLGQGPEFLTYFQNEAQLEKSRLLSDRFSAERPKGSFSTLEIQRTEQGDSAMYLCASSLQYSTGTYEQYFGPGTRLTVT.

The chain is built from TRBV29-1 and TRBJ1-1; TRBD1 matches at 8 bases. The germline V gene has CDR1 SQVTM and CDR2 ANQGSEA. The CDR3 is 15 residues long. The V gene end was trimmed by 1 base and the J gene end by 2 bases; junction bases not matched to a gene: 6. The CDR3 DNA reads TGCAGCGTTGAAGTTCAGGGGGCGGCCAACACTGAAGCTTTCTTT. Amino acid sequence: CSVEVQGAANTEAFF.

This chain links TRBV6-5 with TRBJ2-4; TRBD1 might be the D (6 bases). CDR1 is MNHEY and CDR2 is SVGAGI in the germline V gene. This CDR3 region has 13 residues. Between the trimmed V and J ends, which lost 0 bases and 7 bases, there was a span of 7 bases. CDR3 nucleotide sequence: TGTGCCAGCAGTTACTCCGGACAGAACATTCAGTACTTC. This codes for CASSYSGQNIQYF.

This clone has just a few counts. The rearrangement joins TRBV18 to TRBJ1-1, with D possibly being TRBD1 (5 bases). Trimming removed 6 bases from V and 1 base from J, with 15 bases in between. The CDR3 contains 15 residues. Germline CDR1 is KGHSH and CDR2 is LQKENI. This CDR3 reads CASSSESGGNTEAFF. CDR3 DNA sequence: TGTGCCAGCTCCTCCGAGAGCGGGGGGAACACTGAAGCTTTCTTT.

This chain joins TRBV24-1 and TRBJ1-4, with D uncertain. Looked up from germline, CDR1 is KGHDR and CDR2 is SFDVKD. Trimming removed 2 bases at V and 10 bases at J, with 7 bases between. There are 12 residues in the CDR3. CDR3 protein: CATSDYTGKLFF. The CDR3 nucleotides read TGTGCCACCAGTGATTATACGGGAAAACTGTTTTTT.

V is TRBV11-2 and J is TRBJ2-3, with 8 bases fitting TRBD2. Germline lookup yields CDR1 SGHAT and CDR2 FQNNGV. The CDR3 totals 15 residues. After removal of 5 bases from V and 1 base from J, the junction contained 5 bases not matched to a gene. The CDR3 coding sequence is TGTGCCAGCAGCCTTAGCGGGATGGGCACAGATACGCAGTATTTT. It translates to CASSLSGMGTDTQYF. The whole variable domain, filled in from reference TRBV11-2 and TRBJ2-3, reads EAGVAQSPRYKIIEKRQSVAFWCNPISGHATLYWYQQILGQGPKLLIQFQNNGVVDDSQLPKDRFSAERLKGVDSTLKIQPAKLEDSAVYLCASSLSGMGTDTQYFGPGTRLTVL.

This clone was picked up one time. This chain joins TRBV28 and TRBJ2-6; perhaps TRBD2 as D (7 bases). The CDR3 runs 17 residues. V dropped 4 bases and J dropped 2 bases, with 15 bases sitting between them. Germline lookup yields CDR1 MDHEN and CDR2 SYDVKM. CDR3 in amino acids: CASSSPEGGAGANVLTF. The CDR3 nucleotides read TGTGCCAGCAGTTCCCCTGAGGGGGGGGCTGGGGCCAACGTCCTGACTTTC.

V is TRBV13 and J is TRBJ2-1; tentative D call: TRBD2 (6 bases). Germline assignment: CDR1 PRHDT and CDR2 FYEKMQ (reference sequence). Trimming cost V 5 bases and J 3 bases, with 17 bases left between them. CDR3 length equals 16 residues. In DNA, the CDR3 is TGTGCCAGCAGCCCCTCAGGAGGGCCCCACTACAATGAGCAGTTCTTC. Translation: CASSPSGGPHYNEQFF.

V and J are TRBV9 and TRBJ2-7, with a tentative D call TRBD1 (6 bases). Germline lookup yields CDR1 SGDLS and CDR2 YYNGEE. The CDR3 totals 15 residues. V was trimmed by 2 bases and J by 7 bases, leaving 19 bases between them. In nucleotides, the CDR3 is TGTGCCAGCAGCGTGTCGACAGGCCTCTCCTTGGAGCAGTACTTC. This translates into CASSVSTGLSLEQYF.

The CDR3, as DNA: TGTGCCAGCAGCCCTACCGACAGGGATGAGCAGTTCTTC. This encodes CASSPTDRDEQFF. The rearrangement joins TRBV3-1 (or the pseudogene TRBV3-2) to TRBJ2-1, with TRBD1 matching over 7 bases. Looked up from germline, CDR1 is LGHDT and CDR2 is YNNKEL (reference sequence). The CDR3 is made up of 13 amino acids. V dropped 4 bases and J dropped 8; count of bases not matched to a gene: 5.

A single count supports this clone. The chain links TRBV2 to TRBJ1-5, with TRBD1 matching 10 bases. Unmatched junction bases numbered 6, after V lost 3 bases and J lost 4 bases. The germline gives CDR1 SNHLY, CDR2 FYNNEI. The CDR3 extends over 16 amino acids. CDR3: CASSDLTGGLNQPQHF. The CDR3 DNA is TGTGCCAGCAGTGACTTGACAGGGGGCCTAAATCAGCCCCAGCATTTT. Combining the CDR3 with reference TRBV2 and TRBJ1-5 gives the whole variable domain EPEVTQTPSHQVTQMGQEVILRCVPISNHLYFYWYRQILGQKVEFLVSFYNNEISEKSEIFDDQFSVERPDGSNFTLKIRSTKLEDSAMYFCASSDLTGGLNQPQHFGDGTRLSIL.

V usage is TRBV5-1 and J usage is TRBJ2-1, with 7 bases lining up with TRBD2. V gave up 1 base and J gave up 0 bases; unmatched junction bases: 4. CDR3 length equals 16 residues. Germline V lookup: CDR1 SGHRS, CDR2 YFSETQ. CDR3 residues: CASSLTSASSYNEQFF. In DNA form, the CDR3 reads TGCGCCAGCAGCTTGACTAGCGCGAGCTCCTACAATGAGCAGTTCTTC.

The count of this clone is one. The gene calls are TRBV6-5 and TRBJ2-7; 7 bases map to TRBD1. V lost 0 bases, J lost 5 bases, and 4 bases stayed unmatched. There are 14 residues in the CDR3. CDR1 is MNHEY and CDR2 is SVGAGI in the germline V gene. CDR3 DNA sequence: TGTGCCAGCAGTTACTCCCGGGACAGTCACGAGCAGTACTTC. This sequence encodes CASSYSRDSHEQYF.

This rearrangement joins TRBV6-6 to TRBJ1-5, with D tentatively TRBD1 (5 bases). The V end was cut by 6 bases, the J end by 2 bases, with 14 bases between. The CDR3 has 15 residues. The germline CDR1 and CDR2 sequences are MNHNY and SVGAGI (reference sequence). The CDR3 DNA reads TGTGCCAGCAGGGAGCAGGGAATGGGCAATCAGCCCCAGCATTTT. Amino acid sequence: CASREQGMGNQPQHF.

This clone was detected once. The chain links TRBV5-5 to TRBJ2-6; a weak D match, TRBD1 (6 bases). The V gene's germline CDR1 is SGHKS and CDR2 YYEKEE (reference sequence). Trimming took 4 bases from V and 0 from J, leaving 11 bases between them. CDR3 size: 16 residues. This CDR3 is CASSRRQDSGANVLTF. The CDR3 DNA follows: TGTGCCAGCAGCCGCCGACAGGACTCTGGGGCCAACGTCCTGACTTTC.

The table lists this clone with a few counts. This specimen includes other DNA sequences encoding the same CDR3. CDR3 sequence reads: CASSAGQGQSQPQHF. For the CDR3, the DNA is TGTGCCAGCAGTGCAGGACAGGGACAAAGCCAGCCCCAGCATTTT. The chain employs TRBV2 and TRBJ1-5, with TRBD1 identical over 8 bases. Germline CDR1 SNHLY, CDR2 FYNNEI. The CDR3 is made up of 15 amino acids. The junction had 9 bases not matched to a gene; V was cut back by 4 bases and J by 7 bases. The full variable domain, completed using reference TRBV2 and TRBJ1-5, is EPEVTQTPSHQVTQMGQEVILRCVPISNHLYFYWYRQILGQKVEFLVSFYNNEISEKSEIFDDQFSVERPDGSNFTLKIRSTKLEDSAMYFCASSAGQGQSQPQHFGDGTRLSIL.

This CDR3 is CASSIYSGRAGQFF. CDR3 DNA: TGTGCCAGTAGTATCTATAGCGGGAGGGCCGGGCAGTTCTTC. The chain joins TRBV19 to TRBJ2-1, with TRBD2 identical over 11 bases. V gave up 3 bases and J gave up 12 bases; unmatched junction bases: 7. The CDR3 sequence is 14 residues long. Per the germline V gene, CDR1 is LNHDA and CDR2 is SQIVND (reference sequence).